Below, one T cell receptor (beta chain) is given with its context. Antigen unknown. The data belong to a study of T cell responses to AZD1222 COVID-19 vaccine. Points from the study as a whole: Repertoires were collected only later (after the peak T cell response had occurred).

The assay was immunoSEQ multiplex PCR, and TCRdb's table has in-frame clones only and misses some. The sample yields some 200,000 clones, approximately 95% seen once. CDR3 length: 15 residues. V lost 2 bases, J lost 4 bases, and 12 bases lay in between. Germline-derived CDR1 and CDR2 are MNHEY and SVGAGI. V usage is TRBV6-5 and J usage is TRBJ1-3; a weak D match, TRBD1 (6 bases). The origin of this receptor is an adult in good health. Sample: peripheral blood, taken on day 0 of AZD1222 vaccination. This CDR3 is CASSYAPGGGNTIYF. The CDR3 bases are TGTGCCAGCAGTTACGCCCCGGGGGGCGGAAACACCATATATTTT.